This passage covers 17 T cell receptor beta chains from one sample sequenced in a study of CD8 T cells in ankylosing spondylitis. Each CDR3 protein gets one entry after TCRdb re-called the 5' RACE reads with MiXCR. The sample has around 150,000 distinct CDR3 sequences, approximately 10% seen once. The sequencing input was blood, either unsorted or a sorted T cell fraction (not recorded which). These receptors were collected from a female donor with ankylosing spondylitis or in good health (not recorded which).

This clonotype has just a few counts. The J gene is TRBJ2-2, the V gene TRBV18; 10 bases are shared with TRBD1. The CDR3 has 17 amino acids. The ends lost 1 base at V and 5 bases at J; junction bases unmatched: 7. Germline V gene lookup returns CDR1 KGHSH and CDR2 LQKENI. The CDR3 bases are TGTGCCAGCTCACCACTGCGCGGGACAGGGGATACCGGGGAGCTGTTTTTT. Residues: CASSPLRGTGDTGELFF. Full variable domain (outside the CDR3, taken from reference TRBV18 and TRBJ2-2): NAGVMQNPRHLVRRRGQEARLRCSPMKGHSHVYWYRQLPEEGLKFMVYLQKENIIDESGMPKERFSAEFPKEGPSILRIQQVVRGDSAAYFCASSPLRGTGDTGELFFGEGSRLTVL.

This clonotype has at least ten counts. The rearrangement uses TRBV20-1 and TRBJ1-5; TRBD1 might be the D (6 bases). Trimming stripped 1 base from V and 1 base from J, with 11 bases between. Per germline, CDR1 DFQATT and CDR2 SNEGSKA (reference sequence). The CDR3 contains 15 residues. The CDR3 DNA sequence: TGCAGTGCTAGAGGCAGGGGAGCAAGCAATCAGCCCCAGCATTTT. Translating gives CSARGRGASNQPQHF.

The chain links TRBV3-1 to TRBJ1-2; possible D gene TRBD1, 6 bases. CDR3 length equals 13 residues. Trimming took off 3 bases at V and 8 bases at J, with 13 bases between the two ends. The germline CDR1 and CDR2 sequences are LGHDT and YNNKEL (reference sequence). The CDR3 sequence is CASSHFRGGGYTF. The DNA of the CDR3 is TGTGCCAGCAGCCACTTCAGGGGAGGCGGCTACACCTTC.

This clonotype has ten or more counts. This chain's CDR3 is CASSWDSYNTDTQYF. In DNA, the CDR3 is TGTGCCAGCAGCTGGGACAGTTATAACACAGATACGCAGTATTTT. V usage is TRBV7-9 and J usage is TRBJ2-3, with 7 bases identical to TRBD1. The V gene's germline CDR1 is SEHNR and CDR2 FQNEAQ (reference sequence). V lost 4 bases and J lost 2; bases outside the gene matches: 6. The CDR3 loop spans 15 amino acids.

This clonotype has ten or more counts. The genes are TRBV4-1 and TRBJ2-3; possible D gene TRBD1, 6 bases. The germline V gene has CDR1 MGHRA and CDR2 YSYEKL. Trimming removed 4 bases at V and 3 bases at J, with 14 bases between. The CDR3 loop spans 15 amino acids. CDR3 residues: CASSPPRQGTDTQYF. CDR3 in DNA: TGCGCCAGCAGCCCCCCCCGGCAGGGGACAGATACGCAGTATTTT.

This clonotype appeared many times. The rearrangement links TRBV20-1 to TRBJ1-4; D may be TRBD1 (6 bases). This CDR3 spans 17 amino acids. V lost 1 base, J lost 5 bases, and 20 bases lay in between. CDR1 is DFQATT and CDR2 is SNEGSKA in the germline V gene (reference sequence). The CDR3 reads CSARARIGQWANEKLFF. Written as DNA, the CDR3 is TGCAGTGCTAGAGCCCGGATCGGACAGTGGGCGAATGAAAAACTGTTTTTT.

The chain employs TRBV29-1 and TRBJ2-7; 11 bases are a match to TRBD1. The CDR3 extends over 14 amino acids. CDR1 is SQVTM, CDR2 ANQGSEA, per germline. The V segment lost 8 bases and the J segment 5 bases; nucleotides outside the gene matches: 11. The CDR3 sequence: CSITRDRGSDEQYF. DNA of the CDR3: TGCAGCATAACCCGGGACAGGGGGTCAGACGAGCAGTACTTC.

This clonotype was seen repeatedly, ten times or more. The chain links TRBV7-9 to TRBJ2-4; TRBD2 matches 13 bases. Looked up from germline, CDR1 is SEHNR and CDR2 is FQNEAQ (reference sequence). The V segment lost 1 base and the J segment 7 bases; nucleotides outside the gene matches: 7. The length of the CDR3 is 17 residues. The CDR3 is CASSLEDGTSGNNIQYF. CDR3 nucleotide sequence: TGTGCCAGCAGCTTAGAAGATGGGACTAGCGGGAACAACATTCAGTACTTC.

This clonotype was recorded many times. This sequence joins TRBV4-1 and TRBJ2-4; weak D call: TRBD1 (6 bases). There are 15 residues in the CDR3. From germline, CDR1 is MGHRA and CDR2 YSYEKL. The V end lost 5 bases, the J end lost 0 bases, and 11 bases lay between the germline ends. The chain's CDR3 is CASSATGLAKNIQYF. The CDR3 DNA is TGCGCCAGCAGCGCGACAGGATTAGCCAAAAACATTCAGTACTTC.

At least ten counts were recorded for this clonotype. This chain links TRBV7-9 with TRBJ2-3, with TRBD2 matching over 8 bases. J lost 8 bases, V lost 3 bases, and 16 bases had no gene match. This CDR3 is built from 17 residues. The germline V gene has CDR1 SEHNR and CDR2 FQNEAQ (reference sequence). CDR3 sequence: CASSLALAGRKGSTQYF. Written as DNA, the CDR3 is TGTGCCAGCAGCTTGGCTCTAGCGGGCCGAAAGGGCAGTACGCAGTATTTT.

Turning to this clonotype: This may be a read error, as it is one base from a much larger clone. This chain connects TRBV6-1 to TRBJ2-7; a possible D gene is TRBD1 (6 bases). This CDR3 has 14 residues. Germline assignment: CDR1 MNHNS and CDR2 SASEGT. The CDR3 spells CTSDRDTSSYEQYF. CDR3 nucleotides: TGTACCAGTGACCGGGACACCAGCTCCTACGAGCAGTACTTC.

This clonotype was found many times. The genes are TRBV20-1 and TRBJ2-2; 8 bases are shared with TRBD1. V lost 0 bases, J lost 1 base, and 1 base stayed unmatched. CDR1 and CDR2 from the germline V gene are DFQATT and SNEGSKA (reference sequence). This CDR3 is 15 amino acids long. The CDR3 region is CSARETGENTGELFF. CDR3 DNA: TGCAGTGCTAGAGAGACAGGGGAGAACACCGGGGAGCTGTTTTTT.

This clonotype was counted many times. The chain combines TRBV4-1 with TRBJ2-6, with D unresolved. The CDR3 spans 13 residues. Trimming cost V 4 bases and J 13 bases, with 14 bases left between them. Germline CDR1 reads MGHRA; CDR2 reads YSYEKL. CDR3 amino acids: CASSLGPSVVLTF. CDR3 coding DNA: TGCGCCAGCAGCCTGGGTCCGTCAGTAGTCCTGACTTTC.

This clonotype was observed many times. The chain uses TRBV6-2 or TRBV6-3 and TRBJ2-3; 8 bases are a match to TRBD2. Per germline, CDR1 MNHEY and CDR2 SVGEGT. V lost 2 bases and J lost 4; bases outside the gene matches: 5. This CDR3 comprises 15 residues. Here the CDR3 DNA reads TGTGCCAGCAGTTACCGGTTAGCGGGGTCAGATACGCAGTATTTT. It is translated as CASSYRLAGSDTQYF.

This clonotype was counted at least ten times. V gene TRBV5-1 combines with J gene TRBJ1-3; TRBD1 might be the D (5 bases). The CDR3 is 15 amino acids. The germline CDR1 and CDR2 sequences are SGHRS and YFSETQ. The V end lost 4 bases, the J end lost 0 bases, and 11 bases lay between the germline ends. In DNA, the CDR3 is TGCGCCAGCAGCCCTGACAGCCGCTCTGGAAACACCATATATTTT. This gives the protein CASSPDSRSGNTIYF.

Ten or more counts support this clonotype. V usage is TRBV5-1 and J usage is TRBJ2-5; 10 bases map to TRBD1. Germline trimming cut 2 bases from V and 3 bases from J; bases unmatched to any gene: 1. Germline CDR1 reads SGHRS; CDR2 reads YFSETQ. The CDR3 consists of 14 residues. CDR3 nucleotide sequence: TGCGCCAGCAGCTTCGGGACAGGGGAAGAGACCCAGTACTTC. Translated, it gives CASSFGTGEETQYF.

This clonotype has at least ten counts. The V gene is TRBV20-1, the J gene TRBJ2-5; D remains unclear. Germline assignment: CDR1 DFQATT and CDR2 SNEGSKA (reference sequence). With 1 base removed from V and 8 bases from J, the gap between germline ends came to 11 bases. This CDR3 is 12 amino acids long. CDR3 protein: CSARGPGETQYF. DNA of the CDR3: TGCAGTGCTAGAGGACCCGGAGAAACCCAGTACTTC.